This note documents a single T cell receptor (beta chain) sequence. Its target is unknown. The CDR3 length is 14 residues. V lost 0 bases and J lost 10, with 14 bases in between. CDR1 is SGHTS and CDR2 is YDEGEE in the germline V gene. This sample is part of a study of cytomegalovirus exposure and HLA in healthy donors. Points from the study as a whole: The Asian-associated ancestry cluster reportedly had fewer N-insertions than the approximately 670-donor mean in a later analysis. In vitro checks showed that a few CMV-associated chains really do target CMV antigens.

Healthy individuals who donated bone marrow served as the donors. The study ran its PCR with 60 Vbeta and 13 Jbeta primers. The data were produced by immunoSEQ multiplex PCR, yet TCRdb's version contains in-frame clones alone and is incomplete. The repertoire consists of tens of thousands of clones, with about 81% occurring once and the leading ten covering 2.1%. The TCR sequence derives from a man younger than 35 in good health and CMV-seronegative. The sample consisted of PBMCs. The V call is TRBV5-8, the J call TRBJ2-1; D possibly corresponds to TRBD2 (5 bases). DNA of the CDR3: TGTGCCAGCAGCTTGGGACTAAGAGAAGGCGAGCAGTTCTTC. As protein: CASSLGLREGEQFF.